The TCR beta chain described here comes from a study of blood T cell repertoires in COVID-19. Looking at the study overall: Donors in the United States, Italy and Spain gave samples during acute or convalescent COVID-19. Sources were T cells, B-cell-depleted T cells, or PBMCs; the material itself was cDNA or gDNA.

Original data processing: Estimates of nucleated cell counts were drawn from the amplification of reference gene primers. Sequencing was performed with immunoSEQ multiplex PCR; in TCRdb, only in-frame clones are kept and a portion is missing. V, J and clone size were drawn from that table, and D and trimming were deduced from the DNA. This table holds just over 50,000 clones, 85% to 90% found once. This clone was found once. The CDR3 is 12 amino acids. Germline lookup yields CDR1 MNHNS and CDR2 SASEGT. The junction had 4 bases not matched to a gene; V was cut back by 7 bases and J by 6 bases. The genes are TRBV6-1 and TRBJ2-3, with TRBD2 matching 7 bases. This receptor was obtained from a man older than 75 with active COVID-19. Specimen: peripheral blood. CDR3 in DNA: TGTGCCAGCAAGGGCGGGAGTGATACGCAGTATTTT. This codes for CASKGGSDTQYF.